The T cell receptor beta chain described here comes from a study of shared clonotypes between healthy human individuals. As regards this clone: Its antigen is still unknown. Given a much more abundant clone one base away, this may be a read error.

TCRdb's copy holds only in-frame clones and misses some; the assay was immunoSEQ multiplex PCR. The sample consists of about 110,000 clones, about two thirds of them appearing once. Germline V gene data show CDR1 as MRHNA and CDR2 as SNTAGT. The V and J ends lost 2 bases and 6 bases respectively, with 14 bases between them. The CDR3 has 15 amino acids. Study conclusions and caveats: The generation probabilities recorded for non-shared clonotypes fell below those of clonotypes shared by all four donors.

The TCR comes from a woman aged 30 to 39 in good health. Sequencing input: memory CD8+ T cells sorted from blood. Subset in this sample: CD45RO+ cells pooled with CCR7-negative TemRA cells. V usage is TRBV6-4 and J usage is TRBJ2-1, with D hard to call. CDR3 sequence reads: CASSDTVGAGNEQFF. The CDR3 DNA is TGTGCCAGCAGTGACACAGTGGGCGCCGGCAATGAGCAGTTCTTC.